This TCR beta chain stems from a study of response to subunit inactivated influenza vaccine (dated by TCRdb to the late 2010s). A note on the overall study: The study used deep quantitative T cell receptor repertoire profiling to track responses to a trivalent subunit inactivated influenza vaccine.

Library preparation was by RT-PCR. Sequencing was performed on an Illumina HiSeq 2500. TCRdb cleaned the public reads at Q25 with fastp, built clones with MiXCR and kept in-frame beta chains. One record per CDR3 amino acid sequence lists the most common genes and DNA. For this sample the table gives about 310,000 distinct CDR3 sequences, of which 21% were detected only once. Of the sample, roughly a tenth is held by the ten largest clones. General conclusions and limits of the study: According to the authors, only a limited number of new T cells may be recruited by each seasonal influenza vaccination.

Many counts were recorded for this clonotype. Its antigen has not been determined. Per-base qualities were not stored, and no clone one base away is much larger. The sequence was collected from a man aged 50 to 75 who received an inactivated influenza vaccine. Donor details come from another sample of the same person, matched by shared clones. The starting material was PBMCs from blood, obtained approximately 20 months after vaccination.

The CDR3 protein sequence reads: CAISESVGGQKNIQYF. The nucleotide sequence is given as TGTGCCATCAGTGAGTCGGTCGGGGGACAGAAAAACATTCAGTACTTC. The receptor chain draws on TRBV10-3 and TRBJ2-4, with TRBD1 perhaps the D gene, on 7 matching bases. Per the germline V gene, ENHRY is the CDR1 and SYGVKD is the CDR2. V gives up 0 bases and J gives up 4 bases, and the segment between their germline ends measures 13 bases. Counted from cysteine to phenylalanine, this CDR3 has 16 amino acids. The retained sequence is limited to the CDR3, 48 bases, with the frame set at the first base.